Below are 30 T cell receptor beta chains sequenced from a single sample in a study of blood T cell repertoires in COVID-19. The method was immunoSEQ multiplex PCR; TCRdb's version includes in-frame clones alone and lacks a portion of them. In the table there are 3,300 or so clones, 70% of which are singletons. Sequenced sample: peripheral blood. All receptors derive from a man between 65 and 79 years old with active COVID-19.

In nucleotides, the CDR3 is TGTGCCAGCAGTTTATCGTTCGGGAGAGGGTTCGACGAGCAGTACTTC. Translation gives CASSLSFGRGFDEQYF. The chain employs TRBV27 and TRBJ2-7; D is possibly TRBD2 (6 bases). The germline V and J ends were trimmed by 0 bases and 5 bases, with 17 bases remaining between them. Germline CDR1 is MNHEY and CDR2 is SMNVEV (reference sequence). This CDR3 has 16 amino acids.

The gene calls are TRBV11-1 and TRBJ1-6, with 9 positions matching TRBD1. The CDR3 spans 15 residues. V was clipped by 8 bases and J by 7 bases; unmatched bases: 9. The germline V gene has CDR1 SGHAT and CDR2 FQDESV (reference sequence). DNA for the CDR3: TGTGCCAGCGAGGAGAAAGGACAGGGGAATTCACCCCTCCACTTT. It is translated as CASEEKGQGNSPLHF. Full variable domain (rest looked up from reference TRBV11-1 and TRBJ1-6): EAEVAQSPRYKITEKSQAVAFWCDPISGHATLYWYRQILGQGPELLVQFQDESVVDDSQLPKDRFSAERLKGVDSTLKIQPAELGDSAMYLCASEEKGQGNSPLHFGNGTRLTVT.

The chain uses TRBV5-4 and TRBJ2-2, with 12 bases aligning to TRBD2. Germline values: CDR1 SGHNT, CDR2 YYREEE (reference sequence). The ends lost 4 bases at V and 2 bases at J; junction bases unmatched: 3. CDR3 length equals 16 residues. Written as DNA, the CDR3 is TGTGCCAGCAGCGGACTAGCGGGACCCAACACCGGGGAGCTGTTTTTT. Translation gives CASSGLAGPNTGELFF.

This chain links TRBV11-2 with TRBJ2-5, with TRBD2 matching over 7 bases. Germline-derived CDR1 and CDR2 are SGHAT and FQNNGV. Trimming removed 6 bases from V and 5 bases from J; junction bases left unmatched: 9. The CDR3 totals 14 residues. This chain's CDR3 is CASRTGGAGETQYF. CDR3 bases: TGTGCCAGCAGGACCGGGGGAGCGGGGGAGACCCAGTACTTC.

This chain connects TRBV7-3 to TRBJ2-7; 8 bases are a match to TRBD1. Germline values: CDR1 SGHTA, CDR2 FQGTGA. This CDR3 contains 13 residues. V lost 3 bases to trimming and J lost 6 bases; unmatched junction nucleotides: 4. CDR3 sequence reads: CASSLTTGAEQYF. The CDR3 nucleotides are TGTGCCAGCAGCTTGACGACAGGGGCCGAGCAGTACTTC.

V gene TRBV5-1 combines with J gene TRBJ1-2; tentatively, D is TRBD1 (5 bases). The V end was cut by 1 base, the J end by 7 bases, with 23 bases between. Germline V gene data show CDR1 as SGHRS and CDR2 as YFSETQ. The CDR3 has 17 amino acids. The chain's CDR3 is CASSLSVGQGNSRGYTF. DNA of the CDR3: TGCGCCAGCAGCTTGTCGGTCGGGCAGGGAAATTCGCGTGGCTACACCTTC. Full variable domain (outside the CDR3, taken from reference TRBV5-1 and TRBJ1-2): KAGVTQTPRYLIKTRGQQVTLSCSPISGHRSVSWYQQTPGQGLQFLFEYFSETQRNKGNFPGRFSGRQFSNSRSEMNVSTLELGDSALYLCASSLSVGQGNSRGYTFGSGTRLTVV.

The chain recombines TRBV15 with TRBJ1-2; a possible D gene is TRBD1 (6 bases). V shed 4 bases and J shed 5 bases, with 14 bases lying between them. CDR3 length: 14 residues. Germline-derived CDR1 and CDR2 are LNHNV and YYDKDF (reference sequence). The CDR3 region has the DNA TGTGCCACCAGCACTAGACAGACAGGATATGGCTACACCTTC. Translating it yields CATSTRQTGYGYTF.

This chain joins TRBV29-1 and TRBJ1-6, with a possible D match to TRBD1 (6 bases). The CDR3 has 13 residues. Per the germline V gene, CDR1 is SQVTM and CDR2 is ANQGSEA. V was shortened by 4 bases and J by 9 bases, with 13 bases between the two germline ends. The CDR3 DNA is TGCAGCGTTGGAGGGGGAGCAGGTTCACCCCTCCACTTT. The encoded protein is CSVGGGAGSPLHF.

The V call is TRBV7-9, the J call TRBJ2-5; 8 bases line up with TRBD2. In germline, CDR1 is SEHNR, CDR2 FQNEAQ (reference sequence). This CDR3 comprises 14 residues. Trimming at V came to 4 bases and at J to 1 base, leaving 2 bases not matched to a gene. The CDR3 region has the DNA TGTGCCAGCAGCTCCGGGGGGGTCCAAGAGACCCAGTACTTC. Its translation: CASSSGGVQETQYF.

The rearrangement joins TRBV5-1 to TRBJ2-1, with 9 bases matching TRBD1. This CDR3 has 15 amino acids. The V and J ends lost 1 base and 7 bases, in that order; junction bases with no gene match: 6. Germline loops: CDR1 SGHRS, CDR2 YFSETQ. CDR3 amino acids: CASSLNGGQGNEQFF. The DNA of the CDR3 is TGCGCCAGCAGCTTGAATGGGGGACAGGGAAATGAGCAGTTCTTC.

J is TRBJ1-2 and V is TRBV6-5, with a tentative D call TRBD1 (6 bases). CDR3 length equals 14 residues. Germline CDR1 is MNHEY and CDR2 is SVGAGI. Deletions cut 0 bases from V and 7 bases from J, with 12 bases between. Written as DNA, the CDR3 is TGTGCCAGCAGTTACTCTGGGGGGGCTGGTGGCTACACCTTC. It yields the protein CASSYSGGAGGYTF.

The chain couples TRBV6-2 or TRBV6-3 to TRBJ2-6; 7 bases are shared with TRBD1. Germline CDR1 reads MNHEY; CDR2 reads SVGEGT. The CDR3 totals 15 residues. Trimming at V came to 5 bases and at J to 2 bases, leaving 3 bases not matched to a gene. CDR3 region: CASSPGGTGANVLTF. The CDR3 bases are TGTGCCAGCAGTCCAGGGGGAACTGGGGCCAACGTCCTGACTTTC.

This clone is categorized as medium-sized. This chain joins TRBV3-1 (or the pseudogene TRBV3-2) and TRBJ1-1; D not certain. The germline V and J ends were trimmed by 10 bases and 2 bases, with 14 bases remaining between them. Germline CDR1 is LGHDT and CDR2 is YNNKEL (reference sequence). The CDR3 is 13 amino acids. CDR3 bases: TGTGCCACCGCGGGCAGGCCTAACACTGAAGCTTTCTTT. Translation gives CATAGRPNTEAFF.

As to this clone: The junction does not match germline at one end; this may be a read error. The CDR3 reads CASSLDGISNQPQHF. The CDR3 DNA reads as TGCGCCAGCAGTTTGGACGGGATTAGCAATCAGCCCCAGCATTTT. This rearrangement joins TRBV5-1 to TRBJ1-5; D is undetermined. Germline CDR1 reads SGHRS; CDR2 reads YFSETQ. The CDR3 has 15 residues.

The chain couples TRBV6-5 to TRBJ1-4, with a possible D match to TRBD1 (6 bases). The CDR3 has 15 residues. Trimming took 5 bases from V and 6 from J, leaving 16 bases between them. Germline loops: CDR1 MNHEY, CDR2 SVGAGI. CDR3 bases: TGTGCCAGCAGTAGGGCAGGGGTTCGCGATGAAAAACTGTTTTTT. Its translation: CASSRAGVRDEKLFF.

CDR3 in amino acids: CASSESGRAQPQHF. The CDR3 bases are TGCGCCAGCAGTGAGTCTGGCAGGGCTCAGCCCCAGCATTTT. The chain carries TRBV10-2 and TRBJ1-5, with a possible D match to TRBD1 (5 bases). Germline V CDR1 and CDR2: WSHSY, SAAADI. This CDR3 spans 14 amino acids. Trimming pared 0 bases from V and 6 bases from J, leaving 9 bases between.

The chain uses TRBV18 and TRBJ1-3; D is undetermined. CDR1 is KGHSH and CDR2 is LQKENI in the germline V gene. Trimming stripped 4 bases from V and 0 bases from J, with 16 bases between. This CDR3 region has 17 residues. The CDR3 nucleotides read TGTGCCAGCTCACAAAACAGCCAATTTAGCTCTGGAAACACCATATATTTT. Translation gives CASSQNSQFSSGNTIYF.

This clone was observed a handful of times. The genes are TRBV7-8 and TRBJ1-2; perhaps TRBD1 as D (5 bases). The germline gives CDR1 SGHVS, CDR2 FQNEAQ. CDR3 length: 14 amino acids. V shed 6 bases and J shed 4 bases, with 15 bases lying between them. The chain's CDR3 is CASSPTWGLYGYTF. The CDR3 DNA is TGTGCCAGCAGTCCTACTTGGGGCCTCTATGGCTACACCTTC.

The gene calls are TRBV11-2 and TRBJ2-4; no clear D. This CDR3 has 15 amino acids. CDR1 SGHAT and CDR2 FQNNGV come from the germline V gene. V was cut by 5 bases and J by 1 base, with 12 bases left in between. In nucleotides, the CDR3 is TGTGCCAGCAGCCCCCTCTCTCCCGCCAAAAACATTCAGTACTTC. Encoded protein: CASSPLSPAKNIQYF.

The rearrangement uses TRBV14 and TRBJ2-7, with D hard to call. V was shortened by 1 base and J by 2 bases, with 3 bases between the two germline ends. The CDR3 runs 12 residues. Per germline, CDR1 SGHDN and CDR2 FVKESK. As DNA, the CDR3 is TGTGCCAGCAGCCAAGCCACCTACGAGCAGTACTTC. Residues: CASSQATYEQYF.

The chain carries TRBV9 and TRBJ2-5; D perhaps matches TRBD2 (5 bases). Deletions cut 4 bases from V and 9 bases from J, with 13 bases between. CDR1 and CDR2 from the germline V gene are SGDLS and YYNGEE. There are 12 residues in the CDR3. The CDR3, as DNA: TGTGCCAGCAGCCTCAGCGGCCGGTCCCAGTACTTC. Translation: CASSLSGRSQYF.

The chain carries TRBV6-2 or TRBV6-3 and TRBJ2-7; 7 bases agree with TRBD1. Germline-derived CDR1 and CDR2 are MNHEY and SVGEGT. The CDR3 contains 16 residues. J lost 4 bases, V lost 5 bases, and 14 bases had no gene match. The CDR3 region has the DNA TGTGCCAGCAGTAGCGCGTCCCCGGGACAGAGATACGAGCAGTACTTC. Residues: CASSSASPGQRYEQYF.

This clone is labeled as medium-sized (0.01 to 0.1%). The chain links TRBV2 to TRBJ2-2, with 8 bases matching TRBD1. The germline CDR1 and CDR2 sequences are SNHLY and FYNNEI. V dropped 8 bases and J dropped 1; count of bases not matched to a gene: 3. The CDR3 has 14 residues. The CDR3 region is CASDRGGNTGELFF. The CDR3, as DNA: TGTGCCAGCGACAGGGGCGGGAACACCGGGGAGCTGTTTTTT.

This chain joins TRBV6-4 and TRBJ2-2, with 10 bases fitting TRBD1. The germline V gene has CDR1 MRHNA and CDR2 SNTAGT. The CDR3 is 16 residues long. The V segment lost 5 bases and the J segment 6 bases; nucleotides outside the gene matches: 9. The CDR3 DNA reads TGTGCCAGCAGTTCCTTCGGGACAGGGGTCGCCGGGGAGCTGTTTTTT. Translation gives CASSSFGTGVAGELFF.

This clone has only a few counts. The junction shows a germline mismatch at one end, possibly a read error. The chain employs TRBV7-2 and TRBJ2-2; 9 nucleotides agree with TRBD1. There are 17 residues in the CDR3. Germline CDR1 SGHTA, CDR2 FQGNSA. The DNA of the CDR3 is TGTGCCAGCAGCTTAAGGGACCGGACAGGGGAACACCGGGGAGCTGTTTTT. It codes for CASSLRDRTGEHRGAVF.

The V gene is TRBV5-4, the J gene TRBJ1-2, with 7 bases fitting TRBD1. The CDR3 consists of 15 residues. J was trimmed by 5 bases and V by 0 bases; bases with no gene match: 7. CDR1 is SGHNT and CDR2 is YYREEE in the germline V gene (reference sequence). The CDR3 is CASSLVGGGGYGYTF. CDR3 nucleotides: TGTGCCAGCAGCTTGGTAGGGGGCGGAGGGTATGGCTACACCTTC.

The chain carries TRBV5-6 and TRBJ1-2; D call uncertain. The CDR3 totals 13 residues. Trimming stripped 4 bases from V and 8 bases from J, with 15 bases between. CDR1 and CDR2 from the germline V gene are SGHDT and YYEEEE. In DNA, the CDR3 is TGTGCCAGCAGCACCGACTGGGTAGAGGGCTACACCTTC. Its translation is CASSTDWVEGYTF.

The chain carries TRBV5-1 and TRBJ2-5, with 8 bases that match TRBD2. Germline CDR1 is SGHRS and CDR2 is YFSETQ. The CDR3 has 14 residues. The V gene end was trimmed by 4 bases and the J gene end by 6 bases; junction bases not matched to a gene: 8. The CDR3 loop is CASSPGTRGKTQYF. CDR3 nucleotides: TGCGCCAGCAGCCCAGGGACTAGGGGGAAGACCCAGTACTTC.

This clone is medium-sized in the sample. The CDR3 DNA is TGTGCCATCAGGGACAGTATGAACACTGAAGCTTTCTTT. Residues: CAIRDSMNTEAFF. This chain connects TRBV10-3 to TRBJ1-1; D might be TRBD1 (6 bases). V gave up 6 bases and J gave up 0 bases, with 8 bases separating them. The germline gives CDR1 ENHRY, CDR2 SYGVKD. This CDR3 is built from 13 residues.

V gene TRBV2 combines with J gene TRBJ2-3, with D perhaps TRBD1 (5 bases). Trimming removed 6 bases from V and 2 bases from J, with 21 bases in between. CDR1 and CDR2 (germline): SNHLY, FYNNEI. This CDR3 is 17 amino acids long. The CDR3 bases are TGTGCCAGCAGCGCATGGGGCGGCGGCCTTAACACAGATACGCAGTATTTT. Translated, it gives CASSAWGGGLNTDTQYF.